The TCR beta chain described here comes from a study of Ad26.COV2.S vaccination and SARS-CoV-2 variants. The germline V gene has CDR1 SQVTM and CDR2 ANQGSEA. This CDR3 spans 14 amino acids. V was clipped by 7 bases and J by 6 bases, with 18 bases between them. Treatment meaning: 19 received Ad26.COV2.S at low or high dose, single or two shots; 5 received placebo; per-sample allocation not given. The samples were gathered on day 63 after the first injection of vaccine or placebo. Sequenced by immunoSEQ multiplex PCR; TCRdb stores in-frame clones only, minus some. This sample has about 350,000 clones, with roughly 87% found just once.

Source: peripheral blood, taken in a trial of Ad26.COV2.S vaccine versus placebo. This chain links TRBV29-1 with TRBJ1-4; no firm D call. The origin of this receptor is a person aged 18-60 years who received the Ad26.COV2.S COVID-19 vaccine or a placebo. The CDR3 coding sequence is TGCAGCGGGACTCGACTCGTGCCGGATGAAAAACTGTTTTTT. Its protein product is CSGTRLVPDEKLFF.